In its sample, the clone carrying this TCR beta chain was seen many times. One junction end disagrees with the germline gene, perhaps due to a read error. The read gets to within 3 residues of the CDR3 end, and the germline J gene fills in the rest. The data derive from a study of T cell clonality in common variable immunodeficiency. CDR1 is LGHNA, CDR2 YNFKEQ, per germline. The CDR3 is 17 amino acids. This table comes from immunoSEQ multiplex PCR, and its TCRdb copy is limited to in-frame clones, with some not included. The sample has approximately 34,000 clones, none seen only once. The sample consisted of peripheral blood mononuclear cells. The sequence came from a person aged 18 to 70 in good health. This chain links TRBV4-2 with TRBJ1-1; 8 positions match TRBD1. The CDR3 sequence: CASSQRQGQGLDTEAFF. Partial CDR3 DNA: TGCGCCAGCAGCCAAAGGCAAGGACAGGGTTTGGACACTGAA.